Each of the 5 T cell receptor beta chains below was sequenced from the same sample in a study of control samples from healthy donors and cancer patients. Using immunoSEQ multiplex PCR, the repertoire was profiled, and TCRdb retains in-frame clones only, with some absent. The data show under 200,000 clones, just over 95% seen once. The specimen sequenced was blood. The source is a young woman in good health.

The chain has TRBV6-5 and TRBJ1-1; maybe TRBD1 (6 bases). Germline V gene data show CDR1 as MNHEY and CDR2 as SVGAGI. This CDR3 spans 15 amino acids. V was pared by 0 bases and J by 4 bases, with 12 bases between. The CDR3 region is CASSYSGGHGTEAFF. As DNA, the CDR3 is TGTGCCAGCAGTTACTCGGGGGGGCATGGCACTGAAGCTTTCTTT.

In the case of this clone: Other nucleotide sequences in the sample specify the same CDR3. The rearrangement joins TRBV28 to TRBJ1-1; the D is unclear. V lost 3 bases, J lost 1 base, and 9 bases lay in between. CDR1 and CDR2 (germline): MDHEN, SYDVKM. This CDR3 has 14 amino acids. CDR3 loop: CASSLGGSNTEAFF. In DNA, the CDR3 is TGTGCCAGCAGTTTGGGAGGCTCGAACACTGAAGCTTTCTTT.

The chain combines TRBV2 with TRBJ1-1; D ambiguous. CDR1 SNHLY and CDR2 FYNNEI come from the germline V gene. The CDR3 spans 16 residues. V gave up 4 bases and J gave up 0 bases, with 15 bases separating them. CDR3 amino acids: CASSGVGSHMNTEAFF. DNA of the CDR3: TGTGCCAGCAGTGGGGTAGGCAGCCACATGAACACTGAAGCTTTCTTT.

V usage is TRBV27 and J usage is TRBJ2-5, with 7 bases fitting TRBD1. This CDR3 region has 14 residues. After removal of 3 bases from V and 4 bases from J, the junction contained 5 bases not matched to a gene. Germline V gives CDR1 MNHEY, CDR2 SMNVEV (reference sequence). CDR3 region: CASSLAAGGETQYF. CDR3 in DNA: TGTGCCAGCAGTTTGGCGGCAGGGGGAGAGACCCAGTACTTC.

This chain links TRBV19 with TRBJ2-7; tentative D call: TRBD1 (6 bases). From germline, CDR1 is LNHDA and CDR2 SQIVND (reference sequence). The CDR3 length is 14 residues. With 4 bases removed from V and 1 base from J, the gap between germline ends came to 11 bases. This CDR3 reads CASSRTGQSYEQYF. The CDR3 bases are TGTGCCAGTAGTAGGACCGGACAGTCCTACGAGCAGTACTTC.